The text below deals with one T cell receptor (beta chain). TCRdb keeps only in-frame clones here, not all; method: immunoSEQ multiplex PCR. The data show 240,000 or so clones, with 80% to 90% seen just once and roughly 9% held by the top ten. The record originates from a study of blood T cell repertoires in COVID-19. This CDR3 contains 15 residues. V shed 1 base and J shed 2 bases, with 10 bases lying between them. Germline-derived CDR1 and CDR2 are KGHSH and LQKENI. The source is a man in his forties who had recovered from COVID-19. Material: PBMCs or T cells enriched from blood (not recorded which). V gene TRBV18 combines with J gene TRBJ2-3; D is unclear. CDR3 in DNA: TGTGCCAGCTCACCACTGGGCGCTGCCACAGATACGCAGTATTTT. It codes for CASSPLGAATDTQYF.